A single sample is the source of the 14 T cell receptor beta chains below, sequenced in a study of blood T cell repertoires in COVID-19. The table came from immunoSEQ multiplex PCR; TCRdb's copy has only in-frame clones and leaves some out. The top ten hold around a fifth of the sample, which has about 12,000 clones, less than 90% seen once. Sequenced material: peripheral blood. Every receptor here comes from a woman in her sixties or seventies with active COVID-19.

V usage is TRBV3-1 (or the pseudogene TRBV3-2) and J usage is TRBJ1-3; the match to TRBD1 covers 8 bases. Germline CDR1 LGHDT, CDR2 YNNKEL (reference sequence). This CDR3 is built from 17 residues. Trimming took 3 bases from V and 2 from J; bases not matched to a gene: 9. The CDR3 coding sequence is TGTGCCAGCAGCCATGACGCCGGGACAGGCGCTGGAAACACCATATATTTT. This codes for CASSHDAGTGAGNTIYF.

The chain combines TRBV4-2 with TRBJ2-7, with 7 positions matching TRBD1. Trimming at V came to 2 bases and at J to 3 bases, leaving 4 bases not matched to a gene. The CDR3 is made up of 14 amino acids. Germline V gene sequence: CDR1 LGHNA, CDR2 YNFKEQ. DNA of the CDR3: TGTGCCAGCAGCCAACAGACAGGGTACTACGAGCAGTACTTC. Its protein product is CASSQQTGYYEQYF.

CDR3 sequence (DNA): TGTGCCAGCAGTTACATAAGGGGGTCCTACGAGCAGTACTTC. It codes for CASSYIRGSYEQYF. J is TRBJ2-7 and V is TRBV27; weak D call: TRBD1 (6 bases). V lost 4 bases to trimming and J lost 1 base, with 11 bases between them. CDR1 MNHEY and CDR2 SMNVEV come from the germline V gene (reference sequence). The CDR3 runs 14 residues.

The chain uses TRBV18 and TRBJ1-4, with D uncertain. In germline, CDR1 is KGHSH, CDR2 LQKENI. Trimming pared 1 base from V and 3 bases from J, leaving 6 bases between. The CDR3 covers 14 residues. CDR3 nucleotides: TGTGCCAGCTCACCACTTTCGTCTAATGAAAAACTGTTTTTT. Its translation: CASSPLSSNEKLFF.

The rearrangement links TRBV7-8 to TRBJ2-2, with D tentatively TRBD1 (6 bases). Per germline, CDR1 SGHVS and CDR2 FQNEAQ. This CDR3 contains 16 residues. With 3 bases removed from V and 0 bases from J, the gap between germline ends came to 11 bases. The CDR3 DNA is TGTGCCAGCAGCTTGGGGGCGGAAGCGAACACCGGGGAGCTGTTTTTT. Translation: CASSLGAEANTGELFF.

The J gene is TRBJ2-7, the V gene TRBV5-5; 12 bases are a match to TRBD2. The CDR3 is made up of 16 amino acids. Trimming removed 1 base from V and 3 bases from J; junction bases left unmatched: 5. Per germline, CDR1 SGHKS and CDR2 YYEKEE (reference sequence). The CDR3 nucleotides are TGTGCCAGCAGCTTGACCCTAGCGGGAGGGCTCTACGAGCAGTACTTC. Translating gives CASSLTLAGGLYEQYF. Based on the CDR3 plus reference TRBV5-5 and TRBJ2-7, the full variable domain is DAGVTQSPTHLIKTRGQQVTLRCSPISGHKSVSWYQQVLGQGPQFIFQYYEKEERGRGNFPDRFSARQFPNYSSELNVNALLLGDSALYLCASSLTLAGGLYEQYFGPGTRLTVT.

This clone was observed a handful of times. V usage is TRBV30 and J usage is TRBJ2-1; 7 bases are shared with TRBD2. The CDR3 contains 14 residues. Germline CDR1 is GTSNPN and CDR2 is SVGIG (reference sequence). The J segment lost 3 bases and the V segment lost 1 base, leaving 3 bases of the junction unmatched. DNA of the CDR3: TGTGCCTGGAGTGACAAGCGGGGCTACAATGAGCAGTTCTTC. Its translation: CAWSDKRGYNEQFF. The full variable domain, rest sourced from reference TRBV30 and TRBJ2-1, is SQTIHQWPATLVQPVGSPLSLECTVEGTSNPNLYWYRQAAGRGLQLLFYSVGIGQISSEVPQNLSASRPQDRQFILSSKKLLLSDSGFYLCAWSDKRGYNEQFFGPGTRLTVL.

This chain links TRBV7-3 with TRBJ2-1, with 8 bases lining up with TRBD1. The ends lost 2 bases at V and 8 bases at J; junction bases unmatched: 8. CDR3 size: 15 residues. CDR1 SGHTA and CDR2 FQGTGA come from the germline V gene. CDR3 sequence reads: CASSLLAGGTDEQFF. The DNA of the CDR3 is TGTGCCAGCAGCTTACTGGCAGGGGGCACCGATGAGCAGTTCTTC.

This rearrangement joins TRBV10-3 to TRBJ1-3; possibly TRBD1 for D (5 bases). Per germline, CDR1 ENHRY and CDR2 SYGVKD. The CDR3 is 15 residues long. V lost 6 bases and J lost 0, with 12 bases in between. CDR3 region: CAISRALNSGNTIYF. As DNA, the CDR3 is TGTGCCATCAGCAGGGCACTTAACTCTGGAAACACCATATATTTT.

This sequence joins TRBV7-8 and TRBJ2-5; D is ambiguous. Germline assignment: CDR1 SGHVS and CDR2 FQNEAQ. This CDR3 has 14 residues. V lost 1 base to trimming and J lost 3 bases, with 9 bases between them. The CDR3, as DNA: TGTGCCAGCAGCTTAGTGTGGGCGAAAGAGACCCAGTACTTC. Its protein is CASSLVWAKETQYF.

In this sample, this clone turned up a few times. The J gene is TRBJ2-5, the V gene TRBV12-2; the table's D gene call, TRBD1, was not cross checked with the DNA. TRBV12-2 corresponds to a pseudogene. The length of the CDR3 is 18 residues. CDR3 in amino acids: CASRLGSGDREGEETQYF. DNA for the CDR3: TGTGCAAGTCGCTTAGGGTCAGGGGACAGGGAGGGAGAAGAGACCCAGTACTTC.

The rearrangement uses TRBV6-2 or TRBV6-3 and TRBJ2-1; 10 bases align to TRBD1. With 0 bases clipped from V and 6 bases from J, the junction kept 5 bases outside the gene matches. Germline values: CDR1 MNHEY, CDR2 SVGEGT. The CDR3 spans 16 residues. The CDR3 region has the DNA TGTGCCAGCAGTTACTCGGGACAGGGGAATATCAATGAGCAGTTCTTC. It codes for CASSYSGQGNINEQFF.

This clone was counted a single time. The genes are TRBV25-1 and TRBJ1-5, with 8 bases fitting TRBD1. Germline assignment: CDR1 MGHDK and CDR2 SYGVNS. This CDR3 is built from 15 residues. Trimming at V came to 4 bases and at J to 2 bases, leaving 4 bases not matched to a gene. The CDR3 DNA reads as TGTGCCAGCAGTGGGACAGGGATGGGCAATCAGCCCCAGCATTTT. Amino acid sequence: CASSGTGMGNQPQHF.

This chain links TRBV15 with TRBJ2-1; 10 bases fit TRBD2. The CDR3 has 16 amino acids. Per the germline V gene, CDR1 is LNHNV and CDR2 is YYDKDF (reference sequence). The V and J ends lost 1 base and 7 bases, in that order; junction bases with no gene match: 7. In DNA, the CDR3 is TGTGCCACCAGCAGAGGGACTAGCGGCAATTGGAATGAGCAGTTCTTC. Encoded protein: CATSRGTSGNWNEQFF.